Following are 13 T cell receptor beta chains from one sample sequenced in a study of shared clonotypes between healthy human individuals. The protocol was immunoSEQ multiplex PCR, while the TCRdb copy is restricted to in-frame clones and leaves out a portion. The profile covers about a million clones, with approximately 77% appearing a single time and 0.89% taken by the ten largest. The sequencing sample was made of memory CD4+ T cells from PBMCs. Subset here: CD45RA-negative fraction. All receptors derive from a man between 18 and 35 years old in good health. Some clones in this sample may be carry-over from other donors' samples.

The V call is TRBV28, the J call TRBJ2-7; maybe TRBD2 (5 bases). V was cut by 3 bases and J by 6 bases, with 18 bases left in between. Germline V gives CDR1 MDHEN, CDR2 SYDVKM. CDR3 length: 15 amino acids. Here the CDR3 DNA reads TGTGCCAGCAGTTTCCACTCTAGCTGGGAGCTCGAGCAGTACTTC. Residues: CASSFHSSWELEQYF.

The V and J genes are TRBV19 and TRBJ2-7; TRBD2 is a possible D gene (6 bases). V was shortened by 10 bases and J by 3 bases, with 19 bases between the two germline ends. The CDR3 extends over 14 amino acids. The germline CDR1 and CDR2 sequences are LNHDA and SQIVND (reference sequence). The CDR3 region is CATPGTSHYYEQYF. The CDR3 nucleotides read TGTGCCACCCCCGGGACTTCACACTACTACGAGCAGTACTTC. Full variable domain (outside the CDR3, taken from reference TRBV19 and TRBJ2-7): DGGITQSPKYLFRKEGQNVTLSCEQNLNHDAMYWYRQDPGQGLRLIYYSQIVNDFQKGDIAEGYSVSREKKESFPLTVTSAQKNPTAFYLCATPGTSHYYEQYFGPGTRLTVT.

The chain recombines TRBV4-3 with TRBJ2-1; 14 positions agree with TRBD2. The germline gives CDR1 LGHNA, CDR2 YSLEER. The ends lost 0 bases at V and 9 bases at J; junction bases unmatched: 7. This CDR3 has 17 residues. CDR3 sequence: CASSQDGTSGRGVEQFF. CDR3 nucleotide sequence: TGCGCCAGCAGCCAAGATGGGACTAGCGGGAGAGGGGTTGAGCAGTTCTTC.

The CDR3: CASSRLQGNYGYTF. The CDR3 nucleotides are TGCGCCAGCAGCCGGCTACAGGGGAACTATGGCTACACCTTC. The chain joins TRBV4-3 to TRBJ1-2; 7 nucleotides agree with TRBD1. Germline CDR1 LGHNA, CDR2 YSLEER. The CDR3 is 14 amino acids. Unmatched junction bases numbered 4, after V lost 4 bases and J lost 2 bases.

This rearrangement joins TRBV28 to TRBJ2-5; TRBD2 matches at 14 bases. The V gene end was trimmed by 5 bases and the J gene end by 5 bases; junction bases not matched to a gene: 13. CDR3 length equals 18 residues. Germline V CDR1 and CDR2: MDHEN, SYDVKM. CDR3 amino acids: CASSGELSGLAGVETQYF. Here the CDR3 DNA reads TGTGCCAGCAGTGGGGAACTATCGGGACTAGCGGGAGTGGAGACCCAGTACTTC.

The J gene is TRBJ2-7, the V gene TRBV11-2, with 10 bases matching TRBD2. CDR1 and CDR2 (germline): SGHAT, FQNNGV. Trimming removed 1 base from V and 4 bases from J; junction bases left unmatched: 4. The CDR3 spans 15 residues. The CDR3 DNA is TGTGCCAGCAGCTTAGTTACTAGCGGGAATTACGAGCAGTACTTC. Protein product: CASSLVTSGNYEQYF. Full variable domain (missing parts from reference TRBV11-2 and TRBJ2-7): EAGVAQSPRYKIIEKRQSVAFWCNPISGHATLYWYQQILGQGPKLLIQFQNNGVVDDSQLPKDRFSAERLKGVDSTLKIQPAKLEDSAVYLCASSLVTSGNYEQYFGPGTRLTVT.

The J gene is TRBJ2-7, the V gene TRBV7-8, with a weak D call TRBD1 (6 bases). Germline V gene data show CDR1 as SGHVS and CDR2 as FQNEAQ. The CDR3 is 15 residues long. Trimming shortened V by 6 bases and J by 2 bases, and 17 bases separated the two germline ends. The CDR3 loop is CASSLPGQGTYEQYF. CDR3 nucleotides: TGTGCCAGCAGTCTACCGGGACAAGGAACCTACGAGCAGTACTTC.

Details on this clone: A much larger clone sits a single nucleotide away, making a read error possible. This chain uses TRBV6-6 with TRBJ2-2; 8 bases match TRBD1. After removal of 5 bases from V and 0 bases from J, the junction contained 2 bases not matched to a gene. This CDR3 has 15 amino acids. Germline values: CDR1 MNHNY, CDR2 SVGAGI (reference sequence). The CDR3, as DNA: TGTGCCAGCAGTCGACAGGGGCCGAACACCGGGGAGCTGTTTTTT. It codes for CASSRQGPNTGELFF.

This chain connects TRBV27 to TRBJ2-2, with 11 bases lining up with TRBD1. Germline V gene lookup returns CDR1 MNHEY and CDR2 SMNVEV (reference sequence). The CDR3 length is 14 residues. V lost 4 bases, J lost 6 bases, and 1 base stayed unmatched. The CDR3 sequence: CASSWGQGAGELFF. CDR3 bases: TGTGCCAGCAGTTGGGGACAGGGGGCCGGGGAGCTGTTTTTT.

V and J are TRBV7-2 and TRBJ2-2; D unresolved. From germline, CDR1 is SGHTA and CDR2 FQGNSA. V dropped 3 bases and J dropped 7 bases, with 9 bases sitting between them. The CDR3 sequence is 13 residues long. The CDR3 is CASSFRPDGELFF. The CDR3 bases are TGTGCCAGCAGCTTCCGACCCGACGGGGAGCTGTTTTTT.

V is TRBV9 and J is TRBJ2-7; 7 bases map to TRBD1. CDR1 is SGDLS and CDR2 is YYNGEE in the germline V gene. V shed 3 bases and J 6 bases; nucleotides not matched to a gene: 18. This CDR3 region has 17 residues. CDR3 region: CASSASSNRGLYSEQYF. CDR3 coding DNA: TGTGCCAGCAGCGCCTCCAGTAACAGGGGTTTATACAGCGAGCAGTACTTC.

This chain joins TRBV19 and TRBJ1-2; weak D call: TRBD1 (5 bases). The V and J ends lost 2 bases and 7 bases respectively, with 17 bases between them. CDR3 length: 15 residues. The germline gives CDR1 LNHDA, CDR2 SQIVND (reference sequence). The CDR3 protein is CASSITGTPVGGYTF. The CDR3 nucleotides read TGTGCCAGTAGTATAACCGGGACTCCTGTAGGTGGCTACACCTTC.

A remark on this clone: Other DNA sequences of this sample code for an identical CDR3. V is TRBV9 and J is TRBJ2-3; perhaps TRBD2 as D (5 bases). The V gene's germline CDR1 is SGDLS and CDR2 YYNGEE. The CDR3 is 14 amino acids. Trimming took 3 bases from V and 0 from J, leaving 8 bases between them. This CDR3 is CASSARTSTDTQYF. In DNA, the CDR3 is TGTGCCAGCAGCGCCCGGACTAGCACAGATACGCAGTATTTT.